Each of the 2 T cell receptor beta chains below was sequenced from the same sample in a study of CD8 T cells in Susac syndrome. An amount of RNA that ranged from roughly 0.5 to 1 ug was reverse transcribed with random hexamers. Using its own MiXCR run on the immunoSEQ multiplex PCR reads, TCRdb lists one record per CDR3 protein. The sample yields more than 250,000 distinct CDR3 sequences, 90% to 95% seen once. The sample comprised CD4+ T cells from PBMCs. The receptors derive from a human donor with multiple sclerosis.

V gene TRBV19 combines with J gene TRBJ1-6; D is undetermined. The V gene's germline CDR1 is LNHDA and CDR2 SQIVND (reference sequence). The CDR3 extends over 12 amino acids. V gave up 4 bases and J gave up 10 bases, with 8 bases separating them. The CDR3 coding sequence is TGTGCCAGTAGTACCTCGAGATCACCCCTCCACTTT. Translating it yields CASSTSRSPLHF.

CDR3 nucleotides: TGTGCCAGCAGCAAACCTTTGGGACTAGCGGAACGCAATGAGCAGTTCTTC. This codes for CASSKPLGLAERNEQFF. The chain is built from TRBV21-1 and TRBJ2-1; the table's D call, TRBD2, has no DNA check behind it. TRBV21-1 is classified as a pseudogene. This CDR3 comprises 17 residues.